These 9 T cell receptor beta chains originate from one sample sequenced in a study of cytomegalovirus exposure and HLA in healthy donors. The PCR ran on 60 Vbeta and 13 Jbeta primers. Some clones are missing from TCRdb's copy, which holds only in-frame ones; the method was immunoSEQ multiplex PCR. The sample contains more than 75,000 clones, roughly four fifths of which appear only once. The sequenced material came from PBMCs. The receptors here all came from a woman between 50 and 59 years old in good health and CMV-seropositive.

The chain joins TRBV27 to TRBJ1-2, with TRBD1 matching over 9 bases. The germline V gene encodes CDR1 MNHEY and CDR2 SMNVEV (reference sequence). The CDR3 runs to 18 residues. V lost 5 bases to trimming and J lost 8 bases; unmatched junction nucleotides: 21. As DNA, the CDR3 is TGTGCCAGCAGTCCGAAACAGGGGGCGACTCTTGGAATCTCCGGCTACACCTTC. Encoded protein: CASSPKQGATLGISGYTF.

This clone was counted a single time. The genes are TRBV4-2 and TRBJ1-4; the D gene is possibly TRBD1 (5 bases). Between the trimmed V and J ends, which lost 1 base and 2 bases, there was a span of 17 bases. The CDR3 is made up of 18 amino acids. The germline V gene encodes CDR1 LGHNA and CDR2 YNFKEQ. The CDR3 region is CASSQVTGTVSTNEKLFF. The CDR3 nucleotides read TGTGCCAGCAGCCAAGTTACGGGGACTGTGTCGACTAATGAAAAACTGTTTTTT.

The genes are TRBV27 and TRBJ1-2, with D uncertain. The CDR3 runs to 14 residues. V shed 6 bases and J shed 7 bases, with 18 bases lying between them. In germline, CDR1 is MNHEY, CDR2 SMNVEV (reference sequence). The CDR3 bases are TGTGCCAGCAGACCGACACGGCAGTTAGGTGGCTACACCTTC. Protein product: CASRPTRQLGGYTF.

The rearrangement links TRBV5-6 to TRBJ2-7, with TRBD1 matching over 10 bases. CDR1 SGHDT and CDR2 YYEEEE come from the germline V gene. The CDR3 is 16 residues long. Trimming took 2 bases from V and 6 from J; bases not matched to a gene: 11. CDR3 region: CASSFWDRGILGEQYF. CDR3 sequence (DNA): TGTGCCAGCAGCTTTTGGGACAGGGGCATCCTGGGCGAGCAGTACTTC.

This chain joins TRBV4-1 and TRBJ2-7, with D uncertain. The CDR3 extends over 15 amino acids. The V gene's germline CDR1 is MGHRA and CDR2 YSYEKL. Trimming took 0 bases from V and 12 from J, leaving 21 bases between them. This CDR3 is CASSQDNGAAPLRYF. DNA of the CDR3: TGCGCCAGCAGCCAAGATAACGGAGCAGCCCCCCTAAGGTACTTC.

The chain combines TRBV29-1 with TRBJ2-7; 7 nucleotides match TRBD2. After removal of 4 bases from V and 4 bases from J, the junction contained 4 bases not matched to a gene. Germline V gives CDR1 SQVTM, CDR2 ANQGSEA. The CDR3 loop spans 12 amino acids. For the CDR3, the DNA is TGCAGCGTTGCCGGGGAGGGTTACGAGCAGTACTTC. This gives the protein CSVAGEGYEQYF.

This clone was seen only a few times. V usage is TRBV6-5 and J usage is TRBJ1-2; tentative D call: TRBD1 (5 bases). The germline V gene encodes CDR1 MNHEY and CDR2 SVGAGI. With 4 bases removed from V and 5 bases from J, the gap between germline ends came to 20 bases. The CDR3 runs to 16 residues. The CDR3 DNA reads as TGTGCCAGCAGTTTACCCGGGGGAGTGGGATCGTATGGCTACACCTTC. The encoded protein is CASSLPGGVGSYGYTF.

CDR3 sequence (DNA): TGTGCCAGCAGCTTAGGACAGGGGAAGTATCATGAGCAGTTCTTC. This translates into CASSLGQGKYHEQFF. V is TRBV11-2 and J is TRBJ2-1; TRBD1 aligns across 8 bases. This CDR3 has 15 amino acids. Germline CDR1 and CDR2: SGHAT and FQNNGV. The junction had 7 bases not matched to a gene; V was cut back by 1 base and J by 8 bases.

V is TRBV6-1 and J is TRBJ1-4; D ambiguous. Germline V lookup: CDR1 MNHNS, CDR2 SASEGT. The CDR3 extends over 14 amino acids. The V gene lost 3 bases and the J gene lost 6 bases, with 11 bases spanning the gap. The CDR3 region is CASSDRVGDEKLFF. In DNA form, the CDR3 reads TGTGCCAGCAGTGATCGGGTAGGAGATGAAAAACTGTTTTTT.